This T cell receptor (beta chain) was captured in a study of CD4 T cell repertoires in COVID-19 listed by TCRdb under 2021. About the full investigation: To analyze cross-reactivity, CFSE-low cells were expanded with IL-2 for less than 13 days and then labeled again and restimulated with spike proteins from other coronaviruses. The study characterized naturally processed CD4+ T cell responses to SARS-CoV-2 spike and nucleoprotein in COVID-19-recovered individuals, using TCR Vbeta sequencing to assess clonal composition. Subset-level TCR Vbeta repertoire analysis of SARS-CoV-2-reactive T cells was performed in three recovered individuals.

The receptor library was made with the immunoSEQ multiplex PCR assay. Processing in the source paper ran as follows. To quantify how much the repertoires of different subsets overlapped, the Chao-Jaccard similarity index was used along with counts of shared clonotypes. TCRdb carries this immuneACCESS record with in-frame sequences only. Its versions omit some clonotypes, under half of them owing to an unresolved V gene in the studies checked, with the rest unexplained. V, J and clone size are taken as reported in that table, and D and trimming were inferred from the DNA itself. The sample records approximately 79,000 clones, about four fifths of which are singletons. The ten largest clones capture approximately 0.6% of the sample. The CDR1 and CDR2 encoded by the germline V gene are SNHLY and FYNNEI. The CDR3, cysteine through phenylalanine, is 14 amino acids long. Only the CDR3 DNA stays, 42 bases, in frame from base 1. V lost 4 bases and J lost 11 bases; the stretch between them is 17 bases long.

Comment on this clone: Its antigen is not yet known. The sample holds no much larger clone one base away, and base qualities are not on file.

Paper-wide results and their limitations: Between 7 and 25% of SARS-CoV-2 clonotypes were also found in SARS-CoV and/or HKU1 spike-stimulated secondary cultures, consistent with cross-reactivity. Several of the most expanded SARS-CoV-2-reactive clonotypes were shared between two or all three memory subsets, suggesting intraclonal diversification.

The time point label of this sample denotes: sample from a COVID-19-recovered individual after infection. The donors were patients who had recovered from mild-to-severe COVID-19. Memory T cell samples that were not cultured went straight to sequencing right after ex vivo isolation. From peripheral blood mononuclear cells, the researchers isolated CD4+ total memory, central memory, effector memory and circulating T follicular helper cells. This clonotype was sampled from a human donor who had COVID-19. The specimen comprised CD4+ T cells from peripheral blood, sampled after recovery from COVID-19. The V gene is TRBV2 and the J gene is TRBJ1-4; a tentative D call is TRBD1 (5 bases match). The CDR3 region: CASSVKGTPGKLFF. The nucleotide sequence reads TGTGCCAGCAGTGTAAAGGGGACCCCGGGGAAACTGTTTTTT. The CDR3, completed at both ends by the reference TRBV2 and TRBJ1-4 genes, gives the full variable domain EPEVTQTPSHQVTQMGQEVILRCVPISNHLYFYWYRQILGQKVEFLVSFYNNEISEKSEIFDDQFSVERPDGSNFTLKIRSTKLEDSAMYFCASSVKGTPGKLFFGSGTQLSVL.